The rows below give T cell receptor beta chains drawn from one sample of a study of CD8+ T cells in alopecia areata. Profiled with immunoSEQ multiplex PCR; TCRdb holds only in-frame clones, not every one. The table has under 200,000 clones, approximately 65% seen once. Here the sequenced sample was CD4+ T cells sorted from blood, taken at week 4, from a patient treated with tofacitinib. Receptor source: a human donor with alopecia areata. CDR3s include the opening cysteine and the closing phenylalanine or tryptophan. Each record gives: D gene, J gene, V gene, clone size, CDR3 DNA, CDR3 protein. A D gene is named only where the DNA matches it firmly. Some rows mark clone size as missing; the rest say once, few, many or name a class of expanded clone.

NA	TRBJ2-7	TRBV10-3	NA	TGTGCCATCAGTAAAACAGGAGTTTCCTACGAGCAGTACTTC	CAISKTGVSYEQYF
NA	TRBJ1-1	TRBV29-1	NA	TGCAGCGCCTCCGGGGGCGGGAACACTGAAGCTTTCTTT	CSASGGGNTEAFF
NA	TRBJ1-3	TRBV5-1	NA	TGCGCCAGCAGCTTGGGACGGCCCTCTGGAAACACCATATATTTT	CASSLGRPSGNTIYF
NA	TRBJ2-7	TRBV29-1	few	TGCAGCGTTGACGTGTCAGGGGCTTACGACGAGCAGTACTTC	CSVDVSGAYDEQYF
NA	TRBJ2-4	TRBV7-2	NA	TGTGCCAGCAGCTTAGCGGGGGGACGAGCTCAGTACTTC	CASSLAGGRAQYF
NA	TRBJ2-5	TRBV6-1	NA	TGTGCCAGCAGTGAAGTAGGAGGTGGAGAGACCCAGTACTTC	CASSEVGGGETQYF
NA	TRBJ2-7	TRBV30	NA	TGTGCCTGGAGTGTACAGTCCAACGAGCAGTACTTC	CAWSVQSNEQYF
NA	TRBJ1-1	TRBV9	NA	TGTGCCAGCAGCGTAGGAATGAACACTGAAGCTTTCTTT	CASSVGMNTEAFF
NA	TRBJ2-1	TRBV25-1	NA	TGTGCCAGCAGTGGGGCCGGAGGGCAGTTCTTC	CASSGAGGQFF
NA	TRBJ2-7	TRBV29-1	NA	TGCAGCGTGGCCATAGGTGTAGGCTACGAGCAGTACTTC	CSVAIGVGYEQYF
TRBD2	TRBJ2-2	TRBV11-3	NA	TGTGCCAGCAGCGGAGGGACTAGCGAACGTAGCGGGGAGCTGTTTTTT	CASSGGTSERSGELFF
NA	TRBJ2-1	TRBV7-7	NA	TGTGCTAGCAGCCCCAGTAGCTCCTACAATGAGCAGTTCTTC	CASSPSSSYNEQFF
NA	TRBJ1-5	TRBV25-1	NA	TGTGCCAGCAGGGAACCCTATGGGGCCCAGCATTTT	CASREPYGAQHF
TRBD2	TRBJ2-3	TRBV2	once	TGTGCCAGCATCCTAGCGGGGGGCACAGATACGCAGTATTTT	CASILAGGTDTQYF
NA	TRBJ1-5	TRBV7-9	NA	TGTGCCAGCAGCTTAGCGGTGGGTGTTCCCAACCCGATCAATCAGCCCCAGCATTTT	CASSLAVGVPNPINQPQHF
NA	TRBJ1-4	TRBV29-1	NA	TGCAGCGCCCTAACTCGGGGATCTAATGAAAAACTGTTTTTT	CSALTRGSNEKLFF
NA	TRBJ1-4	TRBV20-1	NA	TGCAGTGCTAGAATGGGGGAAAAACTGTTTTTT	CSARMGEKLFF
TRBD1	TRBJ1-4	TRBV29-1	NA	TGCAGCGTTGTGGCCAAGGGACAGGGTGGGGAAAAACTGTTTTTT	CSVVAKGQGGEKLFF
NA	TRBJ2-4	TRBV7-2	NA	TGTGCCAGCAGCTCTGGGGTAGCCAAAAACATTCAGTACTTC	CASSSGVAKNIQYF
NA	TRBJ1-1	TRBV30	NA	TGTGCCTGGAGTGTACCCGGGGTAGGGAACACTGAAGCTTTCTTT	CAWSVPGVGNTEAFF
NA	TRBJ2-2	TRBV5-1	NA	TGCGCCAGCAGCTCGGGCCTCTGGGGCACCGGGGAGCTGTTTTTT	CASSSGLWGTGELFF
TRBD1	TRBJ1-2	TRBV29-1	many	TGCAGCGTCGTTAACCGGGACAGGGGGGAACTTAACTATGGCTACACCTTC	CSVVNRDRGELNYGYTF
NA	TRBJ2-7	TRBV5-1	once	TGCGCCAGCAGCTTGGACACCTCCTACGAGCAGTACTTC	CASSLDTSYEQYF
NA	TRBJ2-3	TRBV9	few	TGTGCCAGCAGCGCCCTACTCCTCGATACGCAGTATTTT	CASSALLLDTQYF
NA	TRBJ2-1	TRBV15	NA	TGTGCCACCAGCAGAGATAAGTGGGCCCGGGGGGCCTCCTACAATGAGCAGTTCTTC	CATSRDKWARGASYNEQFF
NA	TRBJ2-7	TRBV30	NA	TGTGCCTGGAGCCAACAGGCATTCTACGAGCAGTACTTC	CAWSQQAFYEQYF
TRBD1	TRBJ1-5	TRBV2	NA	TGTGCCAGCCCCCGACAGGGAAGCAATCAGCCCCAGCATTTT	CASPRQGSNQPQHF
NA	TRBJ2-7	TRBV30	NA	TGTGCCTGGAGTGCTCCCGTTAAGGGTAAATACGAGCAGTACTTC	CAWSAPVKGKYEQYF
NA	TRBJ1-6	TRBV9	NA	TGTGCCAGCAGCGTAGGTCCCGTAACCGGGGATAATTCACCCCTCCACTTT	CASSVGPVTGDNSPLHF
TRBD1	TRBJ2-1	TRBV5-1	NA	TGCGCCAGCAGCTTGGGGACAGGGATAGCCAATGAGCAGTTCTTC	CASSLGTGIANEQFF
NA	TRBJ1-5	TRBV5-1	NA	TGCGCCAGCAGCTTGGACGGACACCCCGGTCAGCCCCAGCATTTT	CASSLDGHPGQPQHF
TRBD1	TRBJ2-7	TRBV5-4	once	TGTGCCAGCAGCCCCTACAGGGGGCATGGGTACGAGCAGTACTTC	CASSPYRGHGYEQYF
NA	TRBJ1-2	TRBV2	NA	TGTGCCAGCAGTGATCGAGAACACTATGGCTACACCTTC	CASSDREHYGYTF
TRBD1	TRBJ2-5	TRBV13	NA	TGTGCCAGCAGCTTATCAGGACAGGGAGAGACCCAGTACTTC	CASSLSGQGETQYF
NA	TRBJ1-1	TRBV30	NA	TGTGCCTGGACCCCAGTGCAGTACACTGAAGCTTTCTTT	CAWTPVQYTEAFF
TRBD2	TRBJ2-3	TRBV5-6	once	TGTGCCAGCAGCGAAACTAGCGGGGCGGGAGATACGCAGTATTTT	CASSETSGAGDTQYF
NA	TRBJ2-7	TRBV11-2	NA	TGTGCCAGCAGCCCCGACAGGCCAGAGGACGAGCAGTACTTC	CASSPDRPEDEQYF
TRBD2	TRBJ2-1	TRBV7-2	few	TGTGCCAGCAGCTCGGGACTAGCGGGGATAAATGAGCAGTTCTTC	CASSSGLAGINEQFF
NA	TRBJ2-3	TRBV6-5	NA	TGTGCCAGCAGTGCCACAGATACGCAGTATTTT	CASSATDTQYF
TRBD1	TRBJ1-1	TRBV19	few	TGTGCCAGTACCAATCCTCCGGGACAGGGGGACACTGAAGCTTTCTTT	CASTNPPGQGDTEAFF
NA	TRBJ2-6	TRBV5-1	NA	TGCGCCAGCAGCCTCTCGGCTGCCGGGGCCAACGTCCTGACTTTC	CASSLSAAGANVLTF
NA	TRBJ1-6	TRBV29-1	NA	TGCAGCCTCAATTCACCCCTCCACTTT	CSLNSPLHF
NA	TRBJ1-2	TRBV29-1	NA	TGCAGCGTTGGGGCAGGGTCTGGCTACACCTTC	CSVGAGSGYTF
NA	TRBJ2-3	TRBV5-6	NA	TGTGCCAGCAGCTTGGGTGGACGGGGGCCCGGTTATACGCAGTATTTT	CASSLGGRGPGYTQYF
NA	TRBJ2-5	TRBV10-2	NA	TGCGCCAGCAGTGGGGGGGGGCGAGAGACCCAGTACTTC	CASSGGGRETQYF
NA	TRBJ1-4	TRBV5-1	NA	TGCGCCAGCACCGACACCAATGAAAAACTGTTTTTT	CASTDTNEKLFF
TRBD1	TRBJ1-6	TRBV5-4	NA	TGTGCCAGCAGCCGAGGACAGGGAGCGGTTTCACCCCTCCACTTT	CASSRGQGAVSPLHF
TRBD1	TRBJ1-1	TRBV11-2	NA	TGTGCCAGCAGCTTAGCCCGACAGGGGAGGAACACTGAAGCTTTCTTT	CASSLARQGRNTEAFF
TRBD1	TRBJ2-7	TRBV19	NA	TGTGCCAGTAGCGCACCGGGACAGAGCTACGAGCAGTACTTC	CASSAPGQSYEQYF
NA	TRBJ1-5	TRBV12-5	NA	TGTGCTAGTGGTTTGAGGGGGAATCAGCCCCAGCATTTT	CASGLRGNQPQHF
NA	TRBJ2-7	TRBV7-6	NA	TGTGCCAGCAGCTTAGTTCTGGGGGCGCCGTACGAGCAGTACTTC	CASSLVLGAPYEQYF
NA	TRBJ1-1	TRBV25-1	NA	TGTGCCAGCAGTGATTTCGGAAACACTGAAGCTTTCTTT	CASSDFGNTEAFF
NA	TRBJ2-2	TRBV30	NA	TGTGCCTGGAGTGATTTGGGCACCGGGGAGCTGTTTTTT	CAWSDLGTGELFF
NA	TRBJ1-2	TRBV30	NA	TGTGCCTGGAGTCGGGACTATGAAGGCTACACCTTC	CAWSRDYEGYTF
NA	TRBJ2-7	TRBV7-8	NA	TGTGCCAGCAGCTTATCTGTCTCCTACGAGCAGTACTTC	CASSLSVSYEQYF